Reported below is one T cell receptor (beta chain). Germline CDR1 reads SNHLY; CDR2 reads FYNNEI. V lost 8 bases, J lost 3 bases, and 8 bases stayed unmatched. This CDR3 region has 14 residues. This sample was taken from a study of blood T cell repertoires in COVID-19. Study details: Specimens from acute and convalescent COVID-19 originated in the United States, Italy and Spain. T cells, B-cell-depleted T cells, or PBMCs supplied cDNA or gDNA.

Authors' processing steps: Reference gene primer amplification gave estimated nucleated cell counts. Some clones are missing from TCRdb's copy, which holds only in-frame ones; the method was immunoSEQ multiplex PCR. The V and J calls and clone size come from that table; D and trimming were worked out from the DNA. The sample carries some 190,000 clones, around 82% recorded once. Source material: peripheral blood. The chain links TRBV2 to TRBJ1-1; 8 bases agree with TRBD1. The TCR originated in a woman over 75 with active or convalescent COVID-19. The CDR3 is CASGLTGGYTEAFF. The CDR3 coding sequence is TGTGCCAGCGGCCTAACAGGGGGGTACACTGAAGCTTTCTTT.